Below are 32 T cell receptor beta chains sequenced from a single sample in a study of spatial heterogeneity in lung cancer. Study results and limitations: Tumor mutation counts were tracked by expanded intratumoral alpha and beta TCR counts.

Time point described: sample taken at primary tumor resection. TCRdb analysed the 5' RACE reads with MiXCR anew, one entry per CDR3 protein. The sample has about 3,300 distinct CDR3 sequences; roughly 8.3% are singletons. No antigen has been assigned to these receptors. The source was lung tumor tissue, collected at surgery. The source of these receptors is a male donor with early-stage non-small cell lung cancer.

This clonotype is judged medium-sized. The chain carries TRBV29-1 and TRBJ1-1; possible D gene TRBD1, 6 bases. Germline values: CDR1 SQVTM, CDR2 ANQGSEA. The V end lost 4 bases, the J end lost 3 bases, and 15 bases lay between the germline ends. The CDR3 totals 14 residues. The CDR3 DNA follows: TGCAGCGTTGTGGGAACAGGGAGGCACACTGAAGCTTTCTTT. It translates to CSVVGTGRHTEAFF.

This clonotype came up many times. The CDR3 region has the DNA TGCAGCGTTGCTCCTGGGTATAATTCACCCCTCCACTTT. Protein: CSVAPGYNSPLHF. The gene calls are TRBV29-1 and TRBJ1-6; D not certain. The length of the CDR3 is 13 residues. Deletions cut 4 bases from V and 4 bases from J, with 8 bases between. CDR1 SQVTM and CDR2 ANQGSEA come from the germline V gene.

This clonotype was seen repeatedly, ten times or more. The chain has TRBV29-1 and TRBJ1-3, with D unclear. The CDR3 has 14 residues. CDR1 is SQVTM, CDR2 ANQGSEA, per germline. Deletions cut 1 base from V and 2 bases from J, with 9 bases between. The CDR3 loop reads CSVEVLGAGNTIYF. The CDR3 bases are TGCAGCGTTGAAGTATTGGGTGCTGGAAACACCATATATTTT.

Judged by abundance, this clonotype is medium-sized (0.01 to 0.1%). The chain joins TRBV14 to TRBJ1-1; unclear D gene. Germline V lookup: CDR1 SGHDN, CDR2 FVKESK. V was clipped by 4 bases and J by 0 bases, with 15 bases between them. This CDR3 spans 16 amino acids. This chain's CDR3 is CASSPPEGRMNTEAFF. The CDR3 bases are TGTGCCAGCAGCCCCCCGGAGGGCAGAATGAACACTGAAGCTTTCTTT.

By its share, this clonotype is medium-sized (0.01 to 0.1%). The DNA of the CDR3 is TGTGCCAGCACTATTACGGGGACAGGGGACCAAGAGACCCAGTACTTC. Its translation: CASTITGTGDQETQYF. The J gene is TRBJ2-5, the V gene TRBV28, with 10 bases aligning to TRBD1. CDR1 and CDR2 from the germline V gene are MDHEN and SYDVKM. This CDR3 region has 16 residues. J was trimmed by 0 bases and V by 7 bases; bases with no gene match: 8.

This clonotype was observed at least ten times. The chain combines TRBV29-1 with TRBJ1-3; a weak D match, TRBD1 (6 bases). This CDR3 has 16 residues. Germline CDR1 is SQVTM and CDR2 is ANQGSEA. V gave up 1 base and J gave up 1 base, with 14 bases separating them. The CDR3 reads CSVEGNVRGSGNTIYF. CDR3 coding DNA: TGCAGCGTTGAAGGGAACGTCAGGGGATCTGGAAACACCATATATTTT.

The chain has TRBV2 and TRBJ2-1; D might be TRBD1 (5 bases). Trimming left V 6 bases short and J 3 bases short, with 18 bases between. Per germline, CDR1 SNHLY and CDR2 FYNNEI. The CDR3 extends over 16 amino acids. This chain's CDR3 is CASSAKIQGFYNEQFF. The CDR3 DNA reads TGTGCCAGCAGCGCAAAGATCCAGGGATTCTACAATGAGCAGTTCTTC.

This clonotype is deemed medium-sized. This sequence joins TRBV10-3 and TRBJ2-5, with a possible D match to TRBD1 (6 bases). This CDR3 is 12 amino acids long. Germline CDR1 and CDR2: ENHRY and SYGVKD. Deletions cut 3 bases from V and 4 bases from J, with 6 bases between. The chain's CDR3 is CAISEGGETQYF. In nucleotides, the CDR3 is TGTGCCATCAGTGAAGGGGGAGAGACCCAGTACTTC.

Many counts were recorded for this clonotype. V is TRBV9 and J is TRBJ1-3; possible D gene TRBD1, 5 bases. The germline V and J ends were trimmed by 0 bases and 1 base, with 11 bases remaining between them. CDR1 is SGDLS, CDR2 YYNGEE, per germline. CDR3 length: 16 amino acids. CDR3 region: CASSVEQGPSGNTIYF. The DNA of the CDR3 is TGTGCCAGCAGCGTAGAGCAGGGACCTTCTGGAAACACCATATATTTT. Using reference TRBV9 and TRBJ1-3 for the parts outside the CDR3, the full variable domain is DSGVTQTPKHLITATGQRVTLRCSPRSGDLSVYWYQQSLDQGLQFLIQYYNGEERAKGNILERFSAQQFPDLHSELNLSSLELGDSALYFCASSVEQGPSGNTIYFGEGSWLTVV.

This clonotype was seen repeatedly, ten times or more. The chain is built from TRBV6-5 and TRBJ2-1; 15 nucleotides align to TRBD2. The J segment lost 7 bases and the V segment lost 2 bases, leaving 3 bases of the junction unmatched. Germline lookup yields CDR1 MNHEY and CDR2 SVGAGI. The CDR3 sequence is 16 residues long. DNA of the CDR3: TGTGCCAGCAGTTACGGCGGACTAGCGGGAGGGAATGAGCAGTTCTTC. As protein: CASSYGGLAGGNEQFF.

At least ten counts were recorded for this clonotype. V and J are TRBV5-1 and TRBJ2-2, with D possibly TRBD2 on 6 matching bases. Trimming left V 5 bases short and J 2 bases short, with 13 bases between. The CDR3 spans 15 residues. Germline CDR1 reads SGHRS; CDR2 reads YFSETQ. The CDR3 is CASRQYGGNTGELFF. The CDR3 DNA reads TGCGCCAGCAGGCAGTACGGGGGTAACACCGGGGAGCTGTTTTTT.

By frequency in the sample, this clonotype is medium-sized. CDR3 protein: CAWNLHSGTANSPLHF. The CDR3 DNA reads TGTGCCTGGAACCTGCACTCCGGGACAGCAAATTCACCCCTCCACTTT. V and J are TRBV30 and TRBJ1-6, with 7 nucleotides matching TRBD1. CDR1 and CDR2 from the germline V gene are GTSNPN and SVGIG (reference sequence). The length of the CDR3 is 16 residues. Unmatched junction bases numbered 13, after V lost 4 bases and J lost 7 bases.

This clonotype qualifies as large. This chain links TRBV29-1 with TRBJ2-2; 9 bases are a match to TRBD2. Germline V lookup: CDR1 SQVTM, CDR2 ANQGSEA. The CDR3 is 16 amino acids. V dropped 6 bases and J dropped 5; count of bases not matched to a gene: 13. For the CDR3, the DNA is TGCAGCGTCCTTAGCGGGAGCCGAACGGGGACCGGGGAGCTGTTTTTT. This sequence encodes CSVLSGSRTGTGELFF.

This clonotype was seen repeatedly, ten times or more. The gene calls are TRBV29-1 and TRBJ1-1; D call uncertain. Per the germline V gene, CDR1 is SQVTM and CDR2 is ANQGSEA. Trimming pared 3 bases from V and 1 base from J, leaving 6 bases between. CDR3 length equals 12 residues. Here the CDR3 reads CSVDTWNTEAFF. For the CDR3, the DNA is TGCAGCGTTGATACGTGGAACACTGAAGCTTTCTTT.

This clonotype has a count of ten or more. The V and J genes are TRBV9 and TRBJ2-2; the match to TRBD2 covers 9 bases. V lost 0 bases, J lost 5 bases, and 5 bases stayed unmatched. Per the germline V gene, CDR1 is SGDLS and CDR2 is YYNGEE. CDR3 length: 16 residues. The CDR3 here is CASSVEVAGVTGELFF. Written as DNA, the CDR3 is TGTGCCAGCAGCGTAGAGGTAGCGGGAGTTACCGGGGAGCTGTTTTTT.

By share of the sample, this clonotype is medium-sized. This chain connects TRBV14 to TRBJ1-1; D is perhaps TRBD1 (5 bases). Trimming removed 8 bases from V and 4 bases from J, with 17 bases in between. The CDR3 totals 14 residues. Germline values: CDR1 SGHDN, CDR2 FVKESK. Written as DNA, the CDR3 is TGTGCCAGCCGACCAGGAGGGGCCGGCACTGAAGCTTTCTTT. Translated, it gives CASRPGGAGTEAFF.

This clonotype was seen only a few times. The chain is built from TRBV6-1 and TRBJ1-1; D is unresolved. Germline-derived CDR1 and CDR2 are MNHNS and SASEGT. CDR3 length: 16 amino acids. Trimming removed 4 bases at V and 0 bases at J, with 15 bases between. For the CDR3, the DNA is TGTGCCAGCAGTGTCGGTTCGGGGATTATGAACACTGAAGCTTTCTTT. Protein product: CASSVGSGIMNTEAFF.

The rearrangement uses TRBV4-2 and TRBJ1-1, with D unclear. Germline values: CDR1 LGHNA, CDR2 YNFKEQ. CDR3 length: 14 amino acids. Trimming stripped 0 bases from V and 2 bases from J, with 7 bases between. The CDR3 bases are TGTGCCAGCAGCCAAGACGCAACCAACACTGAAGCTTTCTTT. The encoded protein is CASSQDATNTEAFF.

This clonotype is classed as medium-sized. The chain recombines TRBV24-1 with TRBJ2-1, with 10 bases aligning to TRBD2. J lost 12 bases, V lost 1 base, and 8 bases had no gene match. The CDR3 spans 15 residues. In germline, CDR1 is KGHDR, CDR2 SFDVKD. CDR3 in amino acids: CATSDFGTSVRRQFF. The DNA for the CDR3 is TGTGCCACCAGTGATTTCGGGACTAGCGTCCGTAGGCAGTTCTTC.

Many counts were recorded for this clonotype. V usage is TRBV20-1 and J usage is TRBJ1-4, with 7 nucleotides matching TRBD1. This CDR3 is built from 14 residues. Germline CDR1 DFQATT, CDR2 SNEGSKA (reference sequence). With 4 bases clipped from V and 4 bases from J, the junction kept 6 bases outside the gene matches. CDR3 in amino acids: CSATTGQINEKLFF. In DNA, the CDR3 is TGCAGTGCTACCACGGGACAGATTAATGAAAAACTGTTTTTT.

This clonotype was seen at least ten times. The chain combines TRBV27 with TRBJ2-7; TRBD1 is a possible D gene (7 bases). The CDR3 sequence is 12 residues long. Germline V gives CDR1 MNHEY, CDR2 SMNVEV (reference sequence). Trimming stripped 8 bases from V and 4 bases from J, with 12 bases between. Here the CDR3 reads CASSPGGYEQYF. The DNA for the CDR3 is TGTGCCAGCTCCCCAGGGGGGTACGAGCAGTACTTC.

Sample share makes this clonotype large (0.1 to 1%). The chain carries TRBV6-2 or TRBV6-3 and TRBJ1-1; a weak D match, TRBD1 (5 bases). This CDR3 region has 13 residues. In germline, CDR1 is MNHEY, CDR2 SVGEGT. V was clipped by 4 bases and J by 3 bases, with 9 bases between them. CDR3 amino acids: CASSSQDYTEAFF. The CDR3, as DNA: TGTGCCAGCAGTTCACAGGATTACACTGAAGCTTTCTTT.

This clonotype has a handful of counts. The V and J genes are TRBV6-1 and TRBJ2-7, with D hard to call. The CDR3 has 14 amino acids. In germline, CDR1 is MNHNS, CDR2 SASEGT. Deletions cut 8 bases from V and 2 bases from J, with 16 bases between. The CDR3 DNA sequence: TGTGCCAGCCGCAACTCACTTTTTGCCTACGAGCAGTACTTC. Its protein is CASRNSLFAYEQYF.

In its sample, this clonotype was seen many times. V is TRBV11-2 and J is TRBJ1-1; TRBD1 aligns across 10 bases. V gave up 3 bases and J gave up 4 bases; unmatched junction bases: 5. The CDR3 totals 15 residues. The germline V gene has CDR1 SGHAT and CDR2 FQNNGV. The CDR3 protein is CASSFPGTGVTEAFF. CDR3 in DNA: TGTGCCAGCAGCTTTCCCGGGACAGGGGTCACTGAAGCTTTCTTT.

In regard to this clonotype: A much more abundant neighbour one base away suggests this may be a read error. The chain has TRBV20-1 and TRBJ2-7; no definite D call. Germline values: CDR1 DFQATT, CDR2 SNEGSKA (reference sequence). There are 13 residues in the CDR3. CDR3 amino acids: CSARAPNTYEQHF. Written as DNA, the CDR3 is TGCAGTGCTAGGGCCCCCAATACCTACGAGCAGCACTTC.

This clonotype was counted ten times or more. The chain links TRBV9 to TRBJ2-2; D may be TRBD1 (5 bases). The length of the CDR3 is 14 residues. Germline CDR1 is SGDLS and CDR2 is YYNGEE. Trimming left V 3 bases short and J 6 bases short, with 12 bases between. Here the CDR3 DNA reads TGTGCCAGCAGCGCGTTCCTACAGGCCGGGGAGCTGTTTTTT. This sequence encodes CASSAFLQAGELFF.

This sequence joins TRBV7-2 and TRBJ2-3, with TRBD1 identical over 8 bases. Unmatched junction bases numbered 9, after V lost 5 bases and J lost 2 bases. Per the germline V gene, CDR1 is SGHTA and CDR2 is FQGNSA. The length of the CDR3 is 16 residues. This chain's CDR3 is CASSGGTGGVTDTQYF. CDR3 nucleotide sequence: TGTGCCAGCAGCGGAGGGACAGGCGGGGTCACAGATACGCAGTATTTT.

This clonotype is medium-sized in the sample. This sequence joins TRBV12-3 or TRBV12-4 and TRBJ2-7; D call uncertain. The CDR3 length is 12 residues. V dropped 6 bases and J dropped 2 bases, with 8 bases sitting between them. CDR3 in amino acids: CASSRSPYEQYF. DNA of the CDR3: TGTGCCAGCAGCCGTAGTCCCTACGAGCAGTACTTC.

At least ten counts were recorded for this clonotype. The rearrangement joins TRBV20-1 to TRBJ2-7, with a tentative D call TRBD2 (5 bases). Trimming cost V 4 bases and J 0 bases, with 13 bases left between them. CDR3 length equals 14 residues. Germline values: CDR1 DFQATT, CDR2 SNEGSKA (reference sequence). CDR3 loop: CSAIVGSSSYEQYF. CDR3 sequence (DNA): TGCAGTGCTATTGTAGGGAGCAGCTCCTACGAGCAGTACTTC.

This clonotype rates as medium-sized. CDR3 amino acids: CAISEGTGGVGANVLTF. The CDR3 DNA reads as TGTGCCATCAGTGAAGGGACAGGGGGCGTTGGGGCCAACGTCCTGACTTTC. The chain uses TRBV10-3 and TRBJ2-6, with 12 bases identical to TRBD1. This CDR3 comprises 17 residues. Trimming took 3 bases from V and 3 from J; bases not matched to a gene: 3. Germline CDR1 reads ENHRY; CDR2 reads SYGVKD.

The J gene is TRBJ1-5, the V gene TRBV7-2, with D possibly being TRBD1 (6 bases). The CDR3 is 15 residues long. V was trimmed by 1 base and J by 11 bases, leaving 18 bases between them. Germline CDR1 and CDR2: SGHTA and FQGNSA. The chain's CDR3 is CASSLVGGREEAQHF. The CDR3 bases are TGTGCCAGCAGCTTAGTTGGGGGGCGCGAAGAAGCCCAGCATTTT.

There are many counts of this clonotype. The chain carries TRBV11-2 and TRBJ2-6; D not certain. The CDR3 sequence is 18 residues long. Looked up from germline, CDR1 is SGHAT and CDR2 is FQNNGV. Trimming took off 5 bases at V and 0 bases at J, with 17 bases between the two ends. The CDR3 DNA is TGTGCCAGCAGCACTATATACTGGACGGGCTCTGGGGCCAACGTCCTGACTTTC. Its protein product is CASSTIYWTGSGANVLTF.